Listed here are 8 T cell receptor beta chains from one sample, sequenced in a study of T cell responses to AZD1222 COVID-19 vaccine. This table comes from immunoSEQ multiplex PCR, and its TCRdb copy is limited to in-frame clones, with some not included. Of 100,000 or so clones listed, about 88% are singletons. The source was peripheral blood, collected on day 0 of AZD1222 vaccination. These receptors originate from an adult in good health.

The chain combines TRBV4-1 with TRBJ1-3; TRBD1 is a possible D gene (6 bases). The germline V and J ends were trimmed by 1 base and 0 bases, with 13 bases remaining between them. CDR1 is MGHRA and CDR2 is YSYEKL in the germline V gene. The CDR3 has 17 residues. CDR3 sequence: CASSQGWGQRSGNTIYF. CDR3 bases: TGCGCCAGCAGCCAAGGGTGGGGGCAGCGCTCTGGAAACACCATATATTTT.

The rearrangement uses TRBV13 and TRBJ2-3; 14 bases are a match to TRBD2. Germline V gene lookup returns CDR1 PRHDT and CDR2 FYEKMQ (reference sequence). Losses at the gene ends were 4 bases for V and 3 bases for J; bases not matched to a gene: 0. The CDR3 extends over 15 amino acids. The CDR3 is CASSWTSGGTDTQYF. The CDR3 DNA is TGTGCCAGCAGCTGGACTAGCGGGGGGACAGATACGCAGTATTTT.

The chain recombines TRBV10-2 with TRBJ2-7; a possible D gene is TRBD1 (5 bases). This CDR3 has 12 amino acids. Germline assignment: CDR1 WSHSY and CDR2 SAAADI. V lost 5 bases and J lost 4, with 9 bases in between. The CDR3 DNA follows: TGCGCCAGCAGTTCGACAGCTTACGAGCAGTACTTC. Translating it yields CASSSTAYEQYF.

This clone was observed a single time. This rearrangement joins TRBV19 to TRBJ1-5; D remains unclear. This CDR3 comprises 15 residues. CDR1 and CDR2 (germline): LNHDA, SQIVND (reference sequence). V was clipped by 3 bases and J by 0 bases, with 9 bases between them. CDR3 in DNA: TGTGCCAGTAGTATTCTTAGAGGTAGCAATCAGCCCCAGCATTTT. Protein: CASSILRGSNQPQHF.

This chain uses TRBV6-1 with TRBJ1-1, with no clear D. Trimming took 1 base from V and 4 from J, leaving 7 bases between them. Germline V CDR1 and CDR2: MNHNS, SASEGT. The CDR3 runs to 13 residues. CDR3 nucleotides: TGTGCCAGCAGTGAAGGAGGGATCACTGAAGCTTTCTTT. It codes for CASSEGGITEAFF.

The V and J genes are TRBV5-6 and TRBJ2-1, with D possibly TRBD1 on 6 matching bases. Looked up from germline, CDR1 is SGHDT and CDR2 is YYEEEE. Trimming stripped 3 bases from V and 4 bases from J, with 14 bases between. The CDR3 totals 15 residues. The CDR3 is CASSYYRVPYNEQFF. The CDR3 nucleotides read TGTGCCAGCAGCTACTACAGGGTTCCGTACAATGAGCAGTTCTTC.

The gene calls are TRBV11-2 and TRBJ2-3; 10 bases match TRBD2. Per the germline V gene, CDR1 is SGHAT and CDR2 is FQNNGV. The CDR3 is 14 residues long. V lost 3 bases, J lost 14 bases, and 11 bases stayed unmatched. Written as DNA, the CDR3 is TGTGCCAGCAGCTTTAGCGGGGGGCCCCACGACGTGTATTTT. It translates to CASSFSGGPHDVYF.

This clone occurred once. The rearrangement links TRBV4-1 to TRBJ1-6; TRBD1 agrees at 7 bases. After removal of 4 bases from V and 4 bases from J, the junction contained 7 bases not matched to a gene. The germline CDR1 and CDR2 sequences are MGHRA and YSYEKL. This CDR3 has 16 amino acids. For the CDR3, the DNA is TGCGCCAGCAGCCGAGTAGGGACAGCTTATAATTCACCCCTCCACTTT. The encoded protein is CASSRVGTAYNSPLHF.